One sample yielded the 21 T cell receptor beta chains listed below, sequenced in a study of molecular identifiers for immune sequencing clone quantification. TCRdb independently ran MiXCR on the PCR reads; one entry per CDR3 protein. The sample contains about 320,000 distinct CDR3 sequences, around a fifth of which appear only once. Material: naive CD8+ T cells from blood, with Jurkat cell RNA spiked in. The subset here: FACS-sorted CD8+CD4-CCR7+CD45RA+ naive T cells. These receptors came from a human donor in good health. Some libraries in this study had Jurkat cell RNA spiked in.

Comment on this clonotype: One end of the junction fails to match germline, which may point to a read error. This chain's CDR3 is CAGSYSDTINIQYF. The CDR3 DNA is TGTGCCGGCAGTTACTCGGACACGATCAACATTCAGTACTTC. The chain joins TRBV6-2 or TRBV6-3 to TRBJ2-4, with TRBD1 as a possible D gene (5 bases). This CDR3 is built from 14 residues. Germline V gene data show CDR1 as MNHEY and CDR2 as SVGEGT.

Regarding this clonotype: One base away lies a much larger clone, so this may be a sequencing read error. The CDR3 sequence is CASSLVLAGGTDTQHF. DNA of the CDR3: TGTGCCAGCAGCTTGGTGCTAGCGGGAGGTACAGATACGCAGCATTTT. The gene calls are TRBV5-4 and TRBJ2-3; D not resolved. The end of the DNA is better explained by TRBJ1-5, so the J call may be wrong. The CDR3 contains 16 residues. CDR1 SGHNT and CDR2 YYREEE come from the germline V gene (reference sequence).

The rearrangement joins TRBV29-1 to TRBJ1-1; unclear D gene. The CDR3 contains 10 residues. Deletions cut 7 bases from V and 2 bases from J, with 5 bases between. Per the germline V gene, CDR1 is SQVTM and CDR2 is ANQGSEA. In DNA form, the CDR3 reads TGCAGCGCCAAAAACACTGAAGCTTTCTTT. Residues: CSAKNTEAFF.

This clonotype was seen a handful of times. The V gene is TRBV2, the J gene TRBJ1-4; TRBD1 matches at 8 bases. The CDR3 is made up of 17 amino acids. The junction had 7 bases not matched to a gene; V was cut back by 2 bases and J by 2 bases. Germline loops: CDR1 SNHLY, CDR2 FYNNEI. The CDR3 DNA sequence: TGTGCCAGCAGTGAAAGGACAGGGATGACGACTAATGAAAAACTGTTTTTT. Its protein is CASSERTGMTTNEKLFF. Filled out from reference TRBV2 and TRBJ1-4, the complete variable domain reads EPEVTQTPSHQVTQMGQEVILRCVPISNHLYFYWYRQILGQKVEFLVSFYNNEISEKSEIFDDQFSVERPDGSNFTLKIRSTKLEDSAMYFCASSERTGMTTNEKLFFGSGTQLSVL.

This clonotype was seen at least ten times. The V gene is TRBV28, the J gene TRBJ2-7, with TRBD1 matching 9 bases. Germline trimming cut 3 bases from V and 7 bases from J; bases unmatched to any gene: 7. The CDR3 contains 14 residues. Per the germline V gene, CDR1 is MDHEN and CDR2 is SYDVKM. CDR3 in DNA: TGTGCCAGCAGTTTGGGACAGGGCCCTCAGGAGCAGTACTTC. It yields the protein CASSLGQGPQEQYF.

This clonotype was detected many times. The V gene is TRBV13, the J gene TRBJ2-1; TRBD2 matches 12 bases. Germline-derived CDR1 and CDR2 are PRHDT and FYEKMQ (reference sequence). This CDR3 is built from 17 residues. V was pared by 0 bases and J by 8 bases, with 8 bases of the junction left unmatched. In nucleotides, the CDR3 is TGTGCCAGCAGCTTAGGCTATCGGACTAGCGGGGTTGATGAGCAGTTCTTC. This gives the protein CASSLGYRTSGVDEQFF.

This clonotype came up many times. CDR3 nucleotides: TGCGCCAGCAGCCAAGTCGCAGGGGTTGAGCCCCAGCATTTT. As protein: CASSQVAGVEPQHF. The J gene is TRBJ1-5, the V gene TRBV4-1; D is perhaps TRBD1 (6 bases). V was cut by 1 base and J by 8 bases, with 12 bases left in between. Looked up from germline, CDR1 is MGHRA and CDR2 is YSYEKL. This CDR3 has 14 amino acids.

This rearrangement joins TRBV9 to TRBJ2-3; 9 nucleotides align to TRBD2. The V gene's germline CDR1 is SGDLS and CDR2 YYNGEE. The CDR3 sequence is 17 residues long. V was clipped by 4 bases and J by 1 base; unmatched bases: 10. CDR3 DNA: TGTGCCAGCAGCTCTTGGACTAGCGCGTACGGCACAGATACGCAGTATTTT. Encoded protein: CASSSWTSAYGTDTQYF.

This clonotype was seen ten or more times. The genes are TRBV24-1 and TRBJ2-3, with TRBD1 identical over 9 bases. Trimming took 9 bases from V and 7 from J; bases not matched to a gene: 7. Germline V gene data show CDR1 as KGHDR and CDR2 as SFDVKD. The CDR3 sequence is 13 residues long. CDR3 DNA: TGTGCCACCGGACAGGGGAGCCCGTATACGCAGTATTTT. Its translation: CATGQGSPYTQYF.

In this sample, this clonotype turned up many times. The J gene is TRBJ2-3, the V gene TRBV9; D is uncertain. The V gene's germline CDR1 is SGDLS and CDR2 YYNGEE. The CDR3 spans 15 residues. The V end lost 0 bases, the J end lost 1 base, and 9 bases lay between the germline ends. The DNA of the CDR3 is TGTGCCAGCAGCGTAGCGACTGTTGGCACAGATACGCAGTATTTT. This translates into CASSVATVGTDTQYF.

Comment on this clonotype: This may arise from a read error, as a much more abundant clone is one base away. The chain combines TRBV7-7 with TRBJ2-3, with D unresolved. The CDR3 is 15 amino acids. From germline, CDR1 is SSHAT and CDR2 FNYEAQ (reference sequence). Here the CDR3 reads CASSSGVGFQDTQYF. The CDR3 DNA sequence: TGTGCTAGCAGCTCAGGTGTCGGATTTCAGGATACGCAGTATTTT.

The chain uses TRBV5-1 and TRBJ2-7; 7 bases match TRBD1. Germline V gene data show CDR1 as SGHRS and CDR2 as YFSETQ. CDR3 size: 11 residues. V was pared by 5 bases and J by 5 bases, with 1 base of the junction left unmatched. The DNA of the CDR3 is TGCGCCAGCAGGACAGGGAACGAGCAGTACTTC. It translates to CASRTGNEQYF.

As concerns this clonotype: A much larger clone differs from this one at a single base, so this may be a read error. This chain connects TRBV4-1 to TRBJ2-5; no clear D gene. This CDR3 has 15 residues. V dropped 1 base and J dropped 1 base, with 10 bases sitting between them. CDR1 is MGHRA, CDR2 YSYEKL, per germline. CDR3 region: CASSQVPTCQETQYF. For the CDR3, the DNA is TGCGCCAGCAGCCAAGTTCCCACGTGCCAAGAGACCCAGTACTTC.

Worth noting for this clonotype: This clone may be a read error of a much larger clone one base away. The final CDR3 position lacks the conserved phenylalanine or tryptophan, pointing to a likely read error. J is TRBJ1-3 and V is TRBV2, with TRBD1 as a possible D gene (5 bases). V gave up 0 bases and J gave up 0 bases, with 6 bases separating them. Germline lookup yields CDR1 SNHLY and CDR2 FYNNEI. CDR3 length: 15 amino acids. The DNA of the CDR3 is TGTGCCAGCAGTGAAGCGCAGGGCTCTGGAAACACCATATATCTT. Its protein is CASSEAQGSGNTIYL.

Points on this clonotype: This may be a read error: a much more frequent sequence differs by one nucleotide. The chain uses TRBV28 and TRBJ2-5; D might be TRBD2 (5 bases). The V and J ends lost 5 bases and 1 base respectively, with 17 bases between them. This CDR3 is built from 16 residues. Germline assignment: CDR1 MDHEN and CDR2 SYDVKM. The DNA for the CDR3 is TGTGCCAGCAGTAGACTGGCGCTAGCCGTCCAAGAGACCCAGTACTTC. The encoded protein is CASSRLALAVQETQYF.

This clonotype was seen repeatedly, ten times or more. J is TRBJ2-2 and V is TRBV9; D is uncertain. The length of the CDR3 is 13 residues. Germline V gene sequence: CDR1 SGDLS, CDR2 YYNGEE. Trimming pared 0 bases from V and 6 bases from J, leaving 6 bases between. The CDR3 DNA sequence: TGTGCCAGCAGCGTAGTGAGTTCCGGGGAGCTGTTTTTT. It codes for CASSVVSSGELFF.

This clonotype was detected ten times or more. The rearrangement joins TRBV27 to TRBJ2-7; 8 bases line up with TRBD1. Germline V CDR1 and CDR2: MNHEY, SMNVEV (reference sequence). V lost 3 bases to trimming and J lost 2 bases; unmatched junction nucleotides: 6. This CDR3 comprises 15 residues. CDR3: CASSLSGQGPYEQYF. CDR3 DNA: TGTGCCAGCAGTTTGAGTGGACAGGGTCCCTACGAGCAGTACTTC.

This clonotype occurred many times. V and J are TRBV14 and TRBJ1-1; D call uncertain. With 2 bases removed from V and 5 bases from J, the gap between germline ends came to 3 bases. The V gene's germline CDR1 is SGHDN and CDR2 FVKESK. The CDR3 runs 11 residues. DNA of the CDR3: TGTGCCAGCAGCCAATTGACTGAAGCTTTCTTT. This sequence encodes CASSQLTEAFF.

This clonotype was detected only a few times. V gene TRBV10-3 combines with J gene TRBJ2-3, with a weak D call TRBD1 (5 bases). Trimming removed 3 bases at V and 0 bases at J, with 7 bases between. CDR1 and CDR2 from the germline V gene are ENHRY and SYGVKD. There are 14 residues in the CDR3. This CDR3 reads CAISEQESTDTQYF. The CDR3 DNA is TGTGCCATCAGTGAACAGGAGAGCACAGATACGCAGTATTTT.

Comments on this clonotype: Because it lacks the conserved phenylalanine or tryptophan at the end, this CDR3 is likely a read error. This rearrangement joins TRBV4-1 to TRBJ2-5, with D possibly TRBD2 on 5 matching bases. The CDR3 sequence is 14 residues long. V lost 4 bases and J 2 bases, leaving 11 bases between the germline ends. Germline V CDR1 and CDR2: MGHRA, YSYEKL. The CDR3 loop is CASSLGGGQETQYC. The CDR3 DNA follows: TGCGCCAGCAGCCTAGGAGGAGGACAAGAGACCCAGTACTGC.

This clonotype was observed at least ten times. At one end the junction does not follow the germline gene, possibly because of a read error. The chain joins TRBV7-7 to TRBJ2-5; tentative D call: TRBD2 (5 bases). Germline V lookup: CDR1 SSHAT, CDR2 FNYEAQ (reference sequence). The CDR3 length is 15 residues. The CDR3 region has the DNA TGTGCTAGCAGCCCCACCCCGGGGTACCAAGAGACCCAGTACTTC. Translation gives CASSPTPGYQETQYF.